The rows below give T cell receptor beta chains drawn from one sample of a study of post-analysis software for immune sequencing data. TCRdb fed the PCR reads into MiXCR, producing one record per CDR3 protein. The profile shows some 800,000 distinct CDR3 sequences, about 45% of them singletons. Sequenced material: blood. These receptors all stem from a girl between 10 and 17 years old with multiple sclerosis. Both conserved end residues are part of each CDR3. D genes are given only for firm matches. Clone size appears in some rows only: once, few, many, or a class for an expanded clone.

TRBV30	.	TRBJ2-1	TRBD2	CAWSSQLTSGRLDEQFF	TGTGCCTGGAGTTCCCAGTTGACTAGCGGGAGGTTAGACGAGCAGTTCTTC
TRBV12-3/TRBV12-4	.	TRBJ2-2	.	CASRRLQGVSGELFF	TGTGCCAGCAGACGTCTGCAGGGAGTCTCCGGGGAGCTGTTTTTT
TRBV20-1	.	TRBJ2-1	.	CSARDFQLLEAGEQFF	TGCAGTGCTAGAGATTTTCAGCTTCTCGAAGCGGGTGAGCAGTTCTTC
TRBV28	.	TRBJ2-3	TRBD2	CASTSSGRPDTQYF	TGTGCCAGCACCTCTAGCGGGAGACCAGATACGCAGTATTTT
TRBV7-2	.	TRBJ2-7	.	CASSPLAVSEQYF	TGTGCCAGTAGCCCCTTAGCGGTTTCCGAGCAGTACTTC
TRBV20-1	once	TRBJ2-5	.	CSADNPLYDEQYF	TGCAGTGCTGACAATCCCCTCTACGATGAGCAGTACTTC
TRBV20-1	few	TRBJ2-1	TRBD2	CSARTSGGYNEQFF	TGCAGTGCTCGGACTAGCGGGGGATACAATGAGCAGTTCTTC
TRBV12-3/TRBV12-4	few	TRBJ2-1	TRBD1	CASSLEPGQYNEQFF	TGTGCCAGCAGTCTGGAGCCGGGACAGTACAATGAGCAGTTCTTC
TRBV7-6	.	TRBJ1-1	.	CASSPGQEAFF	TGTGCCAGCAGCCCGGGCCAAGAGGCTTTCTTT
TRBV10-2	few	TRBJ2-7	TRBD2	CASNPGTSGHYEQYF	TGCGCCAGCAACCCCGGGACTAGCGGACACTACGAGCAGTACTTC
TRBV20-1	.	TRBJ1-2	.	CSALDRRELGYTF	TGCAGTGCTCTAGACAGGAGGGAACTCGGCTACACCTTC
TRBV15	few	TRBJ1-5	.	CATSPGSGGGNQPQHF	TGTGCCACCAGCCCGGGCAGCGGGGGTGGCAATCAGCCCCAGCATTTT
TRBV5-5	few	TRBJ2-7	.	CASSLGQTFYEQYF	TGTGCCAGCAGCTTAGGCCAGACCTTCTACGAGCAGTACTTC
TRBV29-1	.	TRBJ2-5	TRBD1	CSVGTGAVETQYF	TGCAGCGTTGGGACAGGGGCGGTAGAGACCCAGTACTTC
TRBV5-1	.	TRBJ2-7	.	CASSMTEAYEQYF	TGCGCCAGCAGCATGACAGAGGCCTACGAGCAGTACTTC
TRBV11-3	.	TRBJ2-5	TRBD2	CASSGSGSAQETQYF	TGTGCCAGCAGCGGTAGCGGGAGCGCACAAGAGACCCAGTACTTC
TRBV25-1	once	TRBJ2-7	.	CASSDSETSYNEQYF	TGTGCCAGCAGTGACTCGGAGACAAGTTACAATGAGCAGTACTTC
TRBV7-2	.	TRBJ2-1	TRBD2	CASSLEAGGTNEQFF	TGTGCCAGCAGCTTAGAGGCGGGAGGTACTAATGAGCAGTTCTTC
TRBV10-3	.	TRBJ2-1	.	CATQTGVVGNEQFF	TGTGCCACTCAAACTGGGGTGGTCGGCAATGAGCAGTTCTTC
TRBV20-1	few	TRBJ2-6	TRBD1	CSARMTGAGANVLTF	TGCAGTGCTAGAATGACAGGGGCTGGGGCCAACGTCCTGACTTTC
TRBV28	.	TRBJ2-1	.	CASSPPRRHNEQFF	TGTGCCAGCAGTCCCCCCCGAAGACACAATGAGCAGTTCTTC
TRBV12-3/TRBV12-4	few	TRBJ1-1	.	CASSSDDTEAFF	TGTGCCAGCAGCTCCGATGACACTGAAGCTTTCTTT
TRBV12-3/TRBV12-4	.	TRBJ2-5	.	CASSLRAGSDQETQYF	TGTGCCAGCAGTTTACGGGCAGGGTCGGACCAAGAGACCCAGTACTTC
TRBV12-3/TRBV12-4	.	TRBJ2-5	TRBD2	CASSLEVAGGETQYF	TGTGCCAGCAGTTTAGAGGTCGCGGGAGGGGAGACCCAGTACTTC
TRBV29-1	.	TRBJ2-3	.	CSVVPQGDTQYF	TGCAGCGTTGTTCCTCAGGGTGATACGCAGTATTTT
TRBV12-3/TRBV12-4	.	TRBJ2-5	.	CASSPTSSSETQYF	TGTGCCAGCAGCCCGACAAGTTCTTCAGAGACCCAGTACTTC
TRBV5-5	few	TRBJ2-7	.	CASTTSLASYEQYF	TGTGCCAGCACGACTAGTCTGGCCTCCTACGAGCAGTACTTC
TRBV24-1	few	TRBJ2-3	TRBD2	CATSERGLAGGKDTQYF	TGTGCCACCAGTGAGCGGGGACTAGCGGGAGGTAAAGATACGCAGTATTTT
TRBV12-3/TRBV12-4	many	TRBJ1-2	.	CASSLGTLPGYTF	TGTGCCAGCAGTTTAGGGACACTTCCTGGCTACACCTTC
TRBV6-2/TRBV6-3	few	TRBJ2-1	TRBD2	CASSYSLAGGPYNEQFF	TGTGCCAGCAGTTACTCATTAGCGGGAGGCCCTTACAATGAGCAGTTCTTC